This T cell receptor (beta chain) stems from a study of T cells in Graves' hyperthyroidism and ophthalmopathy (dated by TCRdb to between 2018 and 2021). About the study as a whole: Peripheral blood was sampled at the time of initial diagnosis, prior to any treatment. A discovery cohort of about a hundred patients, roughly 43 with Graves' ophthalmopathy and approximately 55 with stable Graves' hyperthyroidism, was used to find distinguishing TCR V-J signatures. Whether ophthalmopathy could be predicted prospectively was tested in an independent validation cohort made up of under 20 hyperthyroidism patients plus 17 patients who later progressed to ophthalmopathy. For training and testing, the approximately 92 patients in the discovery cohort were randomly divided in a 7:3 ratio. In addition, the study compared T-cell repertoires in thyroid tissue and in blood from over 5 Graves' hyperthyroidism patients. Following sampling, methimazole starting at 30 mg daily was given to hyperthyroidism patients, and high-dose intravenous methylprednisolone was given to ophthalmopathy patients. The paper reports TCR Vbeta CDR3 sequencing of roughly 140 peripheral blood samples: approximately 43 ophthalmopathy, fewer than 85 hyperthyroidism and approximately 17 progressor patients.

Graves' hyperthyroidism was defined as stable when no progression to ophthalmopathy occurred over 18 months of follow-up. The hyperthyroidism patients were between 18 and 65 years old and newly diagnosed, with a disease duration of less than 2 months. Exclusion was applied to patients with uncontrolled infections, other autoimmune diseases, pregnancy or lactation. Diagnoses were based on clinical symptoms, serum thyroxine and TRAb, thyroid ultrasound and orbital computed tomography. PBMCs were separated from under 11 ml of fresh peripheral blood using Ficoll-Paque density gradient centrifugation. Total RNA was extracted using Trizol reagent, and RNA quality was assessed on an Agilent 2100 Bioanalyzer. The germline V gene supplies CDR1 KGHSH and CDR2 LQKENI. Including cysteine and phenylalanine, the CDR3 has 12 amino acids. The entry retains the CDR3 DNA only, 36 bases that are in frame from base 1. V is reduced by 3 bases and J by 7 bases, leaving a spacing of 9 bases between them.

A note on this clonotype: Its binding antigen is unknown. No much larger clone is present one base from it, and per-base qualities are unavailable.

Amplification of TCR beta CDR3 regions was carried out from RNA transcripts. For the first round of RT-PCR on the TCR CDR3, the HTBI primer set was used together with the Qiagen OneStep RT-PCR kit. The libraries were constructed in a second round of multiplex PCR and then size-selected and purified. The libraries were sequenced on an Illumina HiSeq2000 using paired-end 100 bp reads. The original pipeline was this. SOAPnuke was used to process the raw data, throwing out any read that contained adapters or uncalled bases, had a mean Phred below 15, or lacked an exact constant-primer or identifier match. High-quality paired reads were merged with COPE v1.2.5, and unique nucleotide sequences were defined as clonotypes. MiTCR v1.1 was used to align the clonotypes against IMGT TRBV, TRBD and TRBJ reference segments. Analysis was restricted to V-J combinations with a frequency above 0.0001, which covered roughly 99% of repertoires. A TCS score was defined as the ratio of F50 (clonal expansion) to E x V (chaos), with BLOSUM62-based TCRdist applied between CDR3 peptides within each V-J. Welch's t-statistics and random forest reduced around 510 V-J features to about 12, which were used in a naive Bayes classifier (R e1071). In-frame beta chains were kept once TCRdb had trimmed the public reads at Q25 with fastp and called clones with MiXCR. All rows with the same CDR3 protein become a single entry with the most common DNA and genes. V and J calls and clone size were set by TCRdb, not the authors. The sample has about 700,000 distinct CDR3 sequences on record, approximately 15% of them singletons. The ten most abundant clones make up 9.5% to 13% of the sample.

Points the paper makes about the study in general: Sample size was not statistically predetermined, and investigators were not blinded to group allocation. During validation, the model predicted progression to ophthalmopathy a median of about 6.5 months ahead of onset, with around 70% sensitivity and almost 75% specificity. A 13 V-J signature model separated ophthalmopathy from stable hyperthyroidism, with approximately 86% sensitivity and 81% to 82% specificity in cross-validation and 80%/75% in testing. Most expanded thyroid clonotypes (frequency above 0.001) were also found in blood, which suggests that blood repertoires may mirror thyroid immune responses.

Recombination connected TRBV18 to TRBJ1-1; the D gene cannot be resolved reliably. This sequence originates from a woman between 18 and 29 years old with Graves' hyperthyroidism. The sequencing sample was made of blood. The CDR3 reads CASSPLQFEAFF. The sequence in DNA is TGTGCCAGCTCACCGCTACAGTTTGAAGCTTTCTTT.